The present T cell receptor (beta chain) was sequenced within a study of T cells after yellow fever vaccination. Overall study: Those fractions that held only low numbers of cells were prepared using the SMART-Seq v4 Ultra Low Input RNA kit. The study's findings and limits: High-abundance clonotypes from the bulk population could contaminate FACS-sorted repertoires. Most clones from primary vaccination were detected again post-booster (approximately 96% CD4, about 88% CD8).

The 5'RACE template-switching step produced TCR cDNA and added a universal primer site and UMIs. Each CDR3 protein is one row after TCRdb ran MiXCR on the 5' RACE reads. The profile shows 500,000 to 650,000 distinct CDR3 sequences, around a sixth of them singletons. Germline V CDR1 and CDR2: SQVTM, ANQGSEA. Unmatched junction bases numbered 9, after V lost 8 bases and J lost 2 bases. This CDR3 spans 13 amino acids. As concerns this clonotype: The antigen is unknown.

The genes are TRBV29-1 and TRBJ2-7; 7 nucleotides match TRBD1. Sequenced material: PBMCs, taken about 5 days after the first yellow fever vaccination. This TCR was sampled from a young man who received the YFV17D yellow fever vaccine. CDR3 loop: CSYRQGVAYEQYV. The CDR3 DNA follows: TGCAGCTACAGACAGGGAGTCGCCTACGAGCAGTACGTC.